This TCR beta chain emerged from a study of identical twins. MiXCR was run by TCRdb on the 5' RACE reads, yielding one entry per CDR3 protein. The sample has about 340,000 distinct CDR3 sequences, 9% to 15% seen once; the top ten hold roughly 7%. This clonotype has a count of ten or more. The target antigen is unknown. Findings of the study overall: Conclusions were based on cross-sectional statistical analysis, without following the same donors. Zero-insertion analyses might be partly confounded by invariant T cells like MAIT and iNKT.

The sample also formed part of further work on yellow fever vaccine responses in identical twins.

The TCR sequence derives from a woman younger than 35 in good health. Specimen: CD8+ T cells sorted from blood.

CDR3 sequence (DNA): TGTGCCATCAGGAGCTACAGGTTCGCCTACGAGCAGTACTTC. This codes for CAIRSYRFAYEQYF. The chain links TRBV10-3 to TRBJ2-7; a possible D gene is TRBD1 (5 bases). The CDR3 has 14 residues. Between the trimmed V and J ends, which lost 6 bases and 2 bases, there was a span of 14 bases. CDR1 is ENHRY and CDR2 is SYGVKD in the germline V gene.